This entry lists 7 T cell receptor beta chains sequenced from one sample in a study of yellow fever vaccine responses in identical twins. TCRdb used MiXCR to reprocess the RT-PCR reads, holding one entry per CDR3 protein. The data contain fewer than 700 distinct CDR3 sequences, about 91% of them singletons. The specimen comprised T cells from blood (PBMCs), unsorted or a sorted subset (not recorded which), sampled before or after yellow fever vaccination (not recorded which). Receptor source: a female donor who received the yellow fever vaccine.

V and J are TRBV11-1 and TRBJ2-3; possible D gene TRBD1, 6 bases. This CDR3 comprises 15 residues. Germline CDR1 is SGHAT and CDR2 is FQDESV (reference sequence). V lost 7 bases, J lost 2 bases, and 16 bases lay in between. CDR3 in amino acids: CASNQGIGPTDTQYF. CDR3 nucleotide sequence: TGTGCCAGCAACCAGGGGATAGGACCCACAGATACGCAGTATTTT.

The chain recombines TRBV18 with TRBJ2-1; TRBD1 matches 7 bases. This CDR3 has 16 amino acids. V trimming: 5 bases; J trimming: 4 bases; junction bases outside the gene matches: 11. CDR1 and CDR2 (germline): KGHSH, LQKENI. CDR3 sequence: CASSKTGMTLYNEQFF. The DNA for the CDR3 is TGTGCCAGCTCAAAGACAGGGATGACCCTATACAATGAGCAGTTCTTC. The full variable domain, rest sourced from reference TRBV18 and TRBJ2-1, is NAGVMQNPRHLVRRRGQEARLRCSPMKGHSHVYWYRQLPEEGLKFMVYLQKENIIDESGMPKERFSAEFPKEGPSILRIQQVVRGDSAAYFCASSKTGMTLYNEQFFGPGTRLTVL.

This chain joins TRBV28 and TRBJ2-3, with D possibly being TRBD2 (6 bases). Trimming stripped 5 bases from V and 3 bases from J, with 12 bases between. The CDR3 extends over 14 amino acids. The germline gives CDR1 MDHEN, CDR2 SYDVKM. The CDR3 protein is CASSKAGGTDTQYF. CDR3 DNA: TGTGCCAGCAGTAAGGCCGGGGGAACAGATACGCAGTATTTT.

The chain links TRBV11-3 to TRBJ2-1; 9 nucleotides align to TRBD1. CDR1 is SGHNT, CDR2 YENEEA, per germline. The CDR3 length is 16 residues. The ends lost 1 base at V and 5 bases at J; junction bases unmatched: 6. In DNA form, the CDR3 reads TGTGCCAGCAGCTTAGTGGGGACAGGGTCCCACAATGAGCAGTTCTTC. Protein: CASSLVGTGSHNEQFF.

In its sample, this clonotype was seen a few times. The rearrangement uses TRBV10-3 and TRBJ1-2; 7 bases line up with TRBD1. Per germline, CDR1 ENHRY and CDR2 SYGVKD. V gave up 6 bases and J gave up 6 bases; unmatched junction bases: 16. The length of the CDR3 is 16 residues. The CDR3 region is CAIRAPATGTGDGYTF. DNA of the CDR3: TGTGCCATCAGGGCCCCCGCGACAGGCACAGGGGATGGCTACACCTTC.

The chain employs TRBV10-2 and TRBJ2-7; no definite D call. The CDR3 is 12 residues long. V lost 4 bases to trimming and J lost 2 bases, with 6 bases between them. From germline, CDR1 is WSHSY and CDR2 SAAADI. Written as DNA, the CDR3 is TGCGCCAGCAGTGCCGTACCCTACGAGCAGTACGTC. This sequence encodes CASSAVPYEQYV.

J is TRBJ2-7 and V is TRBV18; TRBD1 matches 8 bases. The CDR3 sequence is 17 residues long. In germline, CDR1 is KGHSH, CDR2 LQKENI. V was clipped by 2 bases and J by 6 bases; unmatched bases: 15. CDR3 sequence reads: CASSPLSWTGSFPEQYF. CDR3 coding DNA: TGTGCCAGCTCACCATTGAGTTGGACAGGGAGTTTTCCCGAGCAGTACTTC.